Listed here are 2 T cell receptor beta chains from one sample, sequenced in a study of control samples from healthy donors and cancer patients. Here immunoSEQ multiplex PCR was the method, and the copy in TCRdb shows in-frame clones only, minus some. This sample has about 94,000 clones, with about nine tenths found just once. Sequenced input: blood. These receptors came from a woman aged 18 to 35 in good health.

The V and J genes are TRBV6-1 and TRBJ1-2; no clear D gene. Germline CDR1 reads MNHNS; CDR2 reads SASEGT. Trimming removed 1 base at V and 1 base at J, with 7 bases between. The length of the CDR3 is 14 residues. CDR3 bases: TGTGCCAGCAGTGAAGACAACCTTAACTATGGCTACACCTTC. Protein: CASSEDNLNYGYTF.

CDR3: CASSPVRGPPHNEQFF. The CDR3 DNA is TGTGCCAGCAGCCCAGTCCGGGGGCCCCCCCACAATGAGCAGTTCTTC. V is TRBV7-9 and J is TRBJ2-1; D could derive from TRBD1 or TRBD2 (6 bases each). V was pared by 5 bases and J by 5 bases, with 19 bases between. The germline V gene encodes CDR1 SEHNR and CDR2 FQNEAQ (reference sequence). This CDR3 has 16 amino acids.